The rows below give T cell receptor beta chains drawn from one sample of a study of vaccination and CD4 T cells after COVID-19. TCRdb used MiXCR to reprocess the PCR reads, holding one entry per CDR3 protein. The sample includes roughly 6,500 distinct CDR3 sequences, less than 55% seen only once; the top ten take around 25%. What these receptors recognize is not known. Sample: CD4+ T cells from blood, cultured in vitro. These TCRs come from a human donor in good health. Both conserved end residues are trimmed from each CDR3. A D gene is named only where the DNA matches it firmly.

ASSWVFHMNTEAF | NA | TRBV28
ASSRMGNPRPQH | NA | TRBV19
ASSFASGGNPY | NA | TRBV6-5
ASSSRVGRGAF | NA | TRBV7-6
ASSYQQGYLGYT | NA | TRBV6-5
ASSFNEGGAGGYT | TRBD1 | TRBV27
ASSELGGHGNTIY | NA | TRBV6-1
ASSDPGQAGNEQY | TRBD1 | TRBV2
ASSVSGGSGEQY | NA | TRBV25-1
ASSIPTSGSDQY | TRBD2 | TRBV28
ASSLYGVTNYGYT | NA | TRBV5-4
ASSIMVGLSNQPQH | NA | TRBV19
SVGKETSGNEQY | NA | TRBV20-1
ASSVASTGGDTDTQY | TRBD2 | TRBV9
ASRDTAIPQEQF | NA | TRBV6-2/TRBV6-3
ASSFPGGNGYT | NA | TRBV7-9
ASSPGTSFTANEQF | TRBD2 | TRBV2
ATQDSSFGGSKLGYNEQF | TRBD2 | TRBV10-3
ASTGTGRTPLH | TRBD1 | TRBV6-1
ASSQLAGERQETQY | TRBD2 | TRBV6-1
SASPVGRGGNEQF | TRBD2 | TRBV20-1
AWTHGSNQPQH | NA | TRBV30
ASSRTLGLAGEETQY | TRBD2 | TRBV7-9
ASKGGRSTDTQY | TRBD1 | TRBV11-3
SAEINLGGPTSTDTQY | NA | TRBV20-1
SAARSGPGDEQY | NA | TRBV20-1
SAREGGTLYGYT | NA | TRBV20-1
ASSVGGPLSRIRETQY | NA | TRBV6-1
ASSFLRGTNTEAF | NA | TRBV27
ASSLRQSFNSPLH | NA | TRBV7-8
ATSRVFKGQGLDTQY | TRBD1 | TRBV15
ASRSTGANTEAF | TRBD1 | TRBV10-1
ASSLQYRAYEQY | NA | TRBV7-2
ASRISVDEQF | NA | TRBV2
SAGVARTYNSPLH | NA | TRBV20-1
ASSQGPGELF | NA | TRBV11-2
ASSLWGGGNQPQH | NA | TRBV7-2
ASSRHRDRGDYEQY | TRBD1 | TRBV6-1
ASSLTQRGRAAEAF | NA | TRBV7-2
SAQPGGRRDTQY | TRBD2 | TRBV20-1
ASSELRGPNQPQH | NA | TRBV2
ASSYPGLAVQETQY | TRBD2 | TRBV6-2/TRBV6-3
SAPILAGGPYEQY | TRBD2 | TRBV20-1
ATKYHKTGPGGQPQH | NA | TRBV6-1
ASSFGGAWTASNYGYT | NA | TRBV27
ATSDPTRGNTIY | NA | TRBV24-1
ASSEYPGSYT | NA | TRBV25-1
ASSVIRPGGPDGYT | NA | TRBV27
ASSPDSETQY | NA | TRBV19
ASSLMETQY | NA | TRBV7-9
SARRLSSSYNSPLH | NA | TRBV20-1
ASAGTAGNQPQH | TRBD1 | TRBV19
ASSLRRGVGDYGYT | NA | TRBV5-1
SAPTGGGVNQPQH | NA | TRBV20-1
ATSRQLGVNLAEAF | NA | TRBV15
ASSRTRGGQPQH | NA | TRBV6-2/TRBV6-3
ASRAGAGWKMNTEAF | NA | TRBV19
ASRAPGERTEAF | NA | TRBV10-1
AIKIASTSTDTQY | NA | TRBV10-3